The next 30 T cell receptor beta chains were all read from a single sample in a study of shared T cell receptors in the human thymus. TCRdb's copy holds only in-frame clones and misses some; the assay was immunoSEQ multiplex PCR. Of hundreds of thousands of clones in the sample, approximately 90% were seen once. These data were likewise used in another study, on human thymus T cells.

Sequenced input: thymocytes. These receptors were taken from a boy under two years old with a congenital heart defect.

The CDR3: CASGPGGYGSTEAFF. The CDR3, as DNA: TGTGCCAGCGGACCCGGAGGGTATGGATCCACTGAAGCTTTCTTT. The chain joins TRBV7-6 to TRBJ1-1; D is unresolved. CDR1 is SGHVS, CDR2 FNYEAQ, per germline. With 8 bases removed from V and 4 bases from J, the gap between germline ends came to 20 bases. The CDR3 extends over 15 amino acids. The complete variable domain, with remaining parts taken from reference TRBV7-6 and TRBJ1-1, reads GAGVSQSPRYKVTKRGQDVALRCDPISGHVSLYWYRQALGQGPEFLTYFNYEAQQDKSGLPNDRFSAERPEGSISTLTIQRTEQRDSAMYRCASGPGGYGSTEAFFGQGTRLTVV.

This clone appeared a single time. This chain joins TRBV9 and TRBJ1-3; 7 bases fit TRBD1. V shed 0 bases and J 3 bases; nucleotides not matched to a gene: 3. Germline V gene data show CDR1 as SGDLS and CDR2 as YYNGEE. This CDR3 has 15 amino acids. The CDR3 nucleotides read TGTGCCAGCAGCGTAGCCAGGGGGAGTGGAAACACCATATATTTT. The encoded protein is CASSVARGSGNTIYF.

In its sample, this clone was seen once. V and J are TRBV11-2 and TRBJ2-7, with D possibly TRBD2 on 6 matching bases. This CDR3 comprises 15 residues. The ends were cut back, 2 bases at V and 4 bases at J, with 15 bases in the middle. CDR1 SGHAT and CDR2 FQNNGV come from the germline V gene. CDR3 in DNA: TGTGCCAGCAGCTTACCGGGACTCCCGGGGTACGAGCAGTACTTC. Protein: CASSLPGLPGYEQYF.

This chain connects TRBV29-1 to TRBJ1-2; 7 positions match TRBD1. From germline, CDR1 is SQVTM and CDR2 ANQGSEA. The ends lost 3 bases at V and 4 bases at J; junction bases unmatched: 14. This CDR3 has 16 amino acids. In DNA, the CDR3 is TGCAGCGTTGACGACAGGGCGGCCCTAGCGGGCTATGGCTACACCTTC. It codes for CSVDDRAALAGYGYTF.

The V and J genes are TRBV15 and TRBJ1-2; D is unresolved. Per the germline V gene, CDR1 is LNHNV and CDR2 is YYDKDF (reference sequence). V was trimmed by 1 base and J by 2 bases, leaving 8 bases between them. This CDR3 is 14 amino acids long. The CDR3 loop reads CATSRGGENYGYTF. CDR3 sequence (DNA): TGTGCCACCAGCAGAGGTGGGGAGAACTATGGCTACACCTTC. The full variable domain, rest sourced from reference TRBV15 and TRBJ1-2, is DAMVIQNPRYQVTQFGKPVTLSCSQTLNHNVMYWYQQKSSQAPKLLFHYYDKDFNNEADTPDNFQSRRPNTSFCFLDIRSPGLGDTAMYLCATSRGGENYGYTFGSGTRLTVV.

For the CDR3, the DNA is TGTGCCAGCAGAGGACAGGGAGGGTTGTGGACTGAAGCTTTCTTT. It codes for CASRGQGGLWTEAFF. The chain joins TRBV27 to TRBJ1-1, with 8 bases lining up with TRBD1. V shed 6 bases, J shed 5 bases, and the junction held 11 bases outside the gene matches. CDR3 length: 15 amino acids. Per germline, CDR1 MNHEY and CDR2 SMNVEV (reference sequence).

This CDR3 reads CASSDHSDSNYEQYF. Here the CDR3 DNA reads TGTGCCAGCAGTGACCACTCAGACAGCAACTACGAGCAGTACTTC. V usage is TRBV6-1 and J usage is TRBJ2-7; a weak D match, TRBD1 (5 bases). CDR3 size: 15 residues. Germline V gives CDR1 MNHNS, CDR2 SASEGT. V gave up 3 bases and J gave up 3 bases, with 15 bases separating them.

The chain uses TRBV4-2 and TRBJ2-1; TRBD2 matches at 16 bases. The CDR3 length is 20 residues. Germline assignment: CDR1 LGHNA and CDR2 YNFKEQ. J gave up 0 bases and V 3 bases, and 8 bases lay outside the gene matches. The CDR3 DNA reads TGTGCCAGCAGCCATTCCGGGACTAGCGGGAGGGTTAGCTCCTACAATGAGCAGTTCTTC. This gives the protein CASSHSGTSGRVSSYNEQFF.

CDR3: CASSLTDNSYEQYF. The DNA for the CDR3 is TGTGCCAGCAGCTTAACTGACAACTCCTACGAGCAGTACTTC. The chain joins TRBV11-3 to TRBJ2-7; D remains unclear. In germline, CDR1 is SGHNT, CDR2 YENEEA. The CDR3 sequence is 14 residues long. V lost 2 bases to trimming and J lost 0 bases, with 8 bases between them.

This chain links TRBV2 with TRBJ1-2, with D unclear. The length of the CDR3 is 13 residues. The germline V and J ends were trimmed by 6 bases and 4 bases, with 12 bases remaining between them. The germline CDR1 and CDR2 sequences are SNHLY and FYNNEI. CDR3 nucleotide sequence: TGTGCCAGCAGGGGAGGACTGTGCTATGGCTACACCTTC. The encoded protein is CASRGGLCYGYTF. The complete variable domain, with remaining parts taken from reference TRBV2 and TRBJ1-2, reads EPEVTQTPSHQVTQMGQEVILRCVPISNHLYFYWYRQILGQKVEFLVSFYNNEISEKSEIFDDQFSVERPDGSNFTLKIRSTKLEDSAMYFCASRGGLCYGYTFGSGTRLTVV.

The V and J genes are TRBV9 and TRBJ2-1, with D perhaps TRBD1 (5 bases). The CDR3 is 16 residues long. The V gene's germline CDR1 is SGDLS and CDR2 YYNGEE. V was shortened by 0 bases and J by 6 bases, with 16 bases between the two germline ends. The CDR3: CASSVDRQGWSNEQFF. For the CDR3, the DNA is TGTGCCAGCAGCGTAGATAGGCAGGGTTGGAGCAATGAGCAGTTCTTC.

The chain carries TRBV28 and TRBJ2-2; D is perhaps TRBD2 (5 bases). CDR3 length: 15 amino acids. Germline CDR1 reads MDHEN; CDR2 reads SYDVKM. V was cut by 3 bases and J by 6 bases, with 14 bases left in between. CDR3 in DNA: TGTGCCAGCAGTTTTTTCGGACTTCTCCCCGGGGAGCTGTTTTTT. Translated, it gives CASSFFGLLPGELFF.

The V call is TRBV9, the J call TRBJ2-5, with D perhaps TRBD2 (6 bases). The germline V and J ends were trimmed by 0 bases and 5 bases, with 11 bases remaining between them. Germline V CDR1 and CDR2: SGDLS, YYNGEE. The CDR3 contains 14 residues. The CDR3 reads CASSVGLVPETQYF. In nucleotides, the CDR3 is TGTGCCAGCAGCGTAGGACTAGTCCCGGAGACCCAGTACTTC.

CDR3 nucleotides: TGTGCCAGCAGCCAAGATTCGACGGACAGGGAATATCAGCCCCAGCATTTT. Its protein is CASSQDSTDREYQPQHF. The chain employs TRBV4-2 and TRBJ1-5; 8 nucleotides line up with TRBD1. The CDR3 is 17 residues long. The germline gives CDR1 LGHNA, CDR2 YNFKEQ. J gave up 5 bases and V 0 bases, and 9 bases lay outside the gene matches.

V gene TRBV7-9 combines with J gene TRBJ2-1, with TRBD2 as a possible D gene (6 bases). This CDR3 has 17 amino acids. Germline V CDR1 and CDR2: SEHNR, FQNEAQ (reference sequence). The V end lost 5 bases, the J end lost 5 bases, and 22 bases lay between the germline ends. The CDR3 loop is CASSPPFAGMSNNEQFF. CDR3 nucleotide sequence: TGTGCCAGCAGCCCCCCCTTCGCGGGAATGAGTAACAATGAGCAGTTCTTC.

The gene calls are TRBV15 and TRBJ1-3; D is uncertain. The germline V and J ends were trimmed by 1 base and 0 bases, with 7 bases remaining between them. The germline gives CDR1 LNHNV, CDR2 YYDKDF (reference sequence). This CDR3 has 15 residues. CDR3 in amino acids: CATSRGVPSGNTIYF. The DNA of the CDR3 is TGTGCCACCAGCAGAGGAGTCCCCTCTGGAAACACCATATATTTT.

For the CDR3, the DNA is TGTGCCAGCAGCCTCGGGACAGCGAACACCGGGGAGCTGTTTTTT. This sequence encodes CASSLGTANTGELFF. The rearrangement joins TRBV11-2 to TRBJ2-2, with 7 bases identical to TRBD1. The germline V gene has CDR1 SGHAT and CDR2 FQNNGV. V shed 5 bases, J shed 0 bases, and the junction held 3 bases outside the gene matches. This CDR3 is built from 15 residues.

The rearrangement uses TRBV5-4 and TRBJ2-7; 10 bases fit TRBD2. This CDR3 spans 15 amino acids. V lost 1 base, J lost 4 bases, and 5 bases stayed unmatched. The V gene's germline CDR1 is SGHNT and CDR2 YYREEE (reference sequence). CDR3 residues: CASSLQREGHYEQYF. CDR3 nucleotides: TGTGCCAGCAGCTTGCAGCGGGAGGGCCATTACGAGCAGTACTTC.

The J gene is TRBJ2-5, the V gene TRBV5-8; 10 bases line up with TRBD1. The V and J ends lost 0 bases and 11 bases, in that order; junction bases with no gene match: 13. Germline loops: CDR1 SGHTS, CDR2 YDEGEE. The CDR3 consists of 16 residues. The CDR3 spells CASSLVWAKGTGEQYF. The CDR3, as DNA: TGTGCCAGCAGCTTGGTGTGGGCGAAAGGGACAGGGGAGCAGTACTTC.

V usage is TRBV5-1 and J usage is TRBJ2-7; D ambiguous. Germline assignment: CDR1 SGHRS and CDR2 YFSETQ. There are 16 residues in the CDR3. The V gene lost 4 bases and the J gene lost 0 bases, with 17 bases spanning the gap. CDR3 DNA: TGCGCCAGCAGCCTAAGGTGTCCGTCGGGCTCCTACGAGCAGTACTTC. This gives the protein CASSLRCPSGSYEQYF.

The chain combines TRBV4-1 with TRBJ2-7, with D possibly being TRBD2 (5 bases). This CDR3 contains 16 residues. V was shortened by 0 bases and J by 3 bases, with 15 bases between the two germline ends. Germline lookup yields CDR1 MGHRA and CDR2 YSYEKL. The CDR3: CASSQEALRENYEQYF. In DNA form, the CDR3 reads TGCGCCAGCAGCCAAGAGGCACTCCGGGAAAACTACGAGCAGTACTTC.

The chain joins TRBV6-1 to TRBJ2-1; TRBD2 might be the D (7 bases). The germline V and J ends were trimmed by 2 bases and 5 bases, with 16 bases remaining between them. In germline, CDR1 is MNHNS, CDR2 SASEGT. The CDR3 extends over 16 amino acids. CDR3 bases: TGTGCCAGCAGTGAACCTGCACCCGGGGGGCACAATGAGCAGTTCTTC. It codes for CASSEPAPGGHNEQFF.

The V gene is TRBV5-5, the J gene TRBJ2-7, with D perhaps matching TRBD1 (6 bases). The germline V gene has CDR1 SGHKS and CDR2 YYEKEE (reference sequence). The V end lost 1 base, the J end lost 2 bases, and 10 bases lay between the germline ends. The CDR3 runs to 14 residues. The CDR3, as DNA: TGTGCCAGCAGCTTGAGATCAGGGGCCTACGAGCAGTACTTC. Its protein product is CASSLRSGAYEQYF. The full variable domain, its missing parts supplied by reference TRBV5-5 and TRBJ2-7, is DAGVTQSPTHLIKTRGQQVTLRCSPISGHKSVSWYQQVLGQGPQFIFQYYEKEERGRGNFPDRFSARQFPNYSSELNVNALLLGDSALYLCASSLRSGAYEQYFGPGTRLTVT.

V gene TRBV4-3 combines with J gene TRBJ2-7; TRBD2 is a possible D gene (6 bases). Trimming pared 0 bases from V and 2 bases from J, leaving 8 bases between. The CDR3 is made up of 14 amino acids. Germline loops: CDR1 LGHNA, CDR2 YSLEER. DNA of the CDR3: TGCGCCAGCAGCCAAGAAGGCGGGGCCTACGAGCAGTACTTC. Its translation: CASSQEGGAYEQYF.

The CDR3 DNA reads as TGTGCCATCAGCGGCCACCTAGCGAGGCACACCGGGGAGCTGTTTTTT. Translation: CAISGHLARHTGELFF. The chain recombines TRBV10-3 with TRBJ2-2; D might be TRBD2 (6 bases). Germline V gene data show CDR1 as ENHRY and CDR2 as SYGVKD. This CDR3 has 16 amino acids. The germline V and J ends were trimmed by 6 bases and 3 bases, with 17 bases remaining between them.

The genes are TRBV4-2 and TRBJ2-3; perhaps TRBD2 as D (6 bases). Deletions cut 0 bases from V and 5 bases from J, with 18 bases between. This CDR3 has 17 residues. Per germline, CDR1 LGHNA and CDR2 YNFKEQ. CDR3 nucleotide sequence: TGTGCCAGCAGCCAAGAATCGCTAGCGCCCCTGCAAGATACGCAGTATTTT. Protein sequence: CASSQESLAPLQDTQYF.

The gene calls are TRBV11-2 and TRBJ1-1; a weak D match, TRBD1 (6 bases). Germline assignment: CDR1 SGHAT and CDR2 FQNNGV. The CDR3 length is 15 residues. Trimming stripped 4 bases from V and 0 bases from J, with 12 bases between. CDR3 nucleotides: TGTGCCAGCAGCTCGGGGGGACAAGTGAACACTGAAGCTTTCTTT. It yields the protein CASSSGGQVNTEAFF.

This clone was seen more than once but under ten times. The chain has TRBV7-8 and TRBJ1-5; D might be TRBD1 (5 bases). This CDR3 comprises 14 residues. V was cut by 5 bases and J by 4 bases, with 12 bases left in between. The V gene's germline CDR1 is SGHVS and CDR2 FQNEAQ. CDR3 amino acids: CASSLQGLNQPQHF. In nucleotides, the CDR3 is TGTGCCAGCAGCCTCCAGGGATTAAATCAGCCCCAGCATTTT.

This clone was observed a few times. The CDR3 region has the DNA TGTGCCATCACCACAGACAGGGGTTGGGGCTACACCTTC. Translated: CAITTDRGWGYTF. The chain has TRBV10-3 and TRBJ1-2; 8 nucleotides align to TRBD1. The CDR3 length is 13 residues. The junction had 9 bases not matched to a gene; V was cut back by 7 bases and J by 8 bases. From germline, CDR1 is ENHRY and CDR2 SYGVKD.

This chain connects TRBV5-1 to TRBJ2-5; TRBD2 matches at 8 bases. The germline V gene has CDR1 SGHRS and CDR2 YFSETQ. The CDR3 contains 16 residues. J gave up 11 bases and V 4 bases, and 19 bases lay outside the gene matches. For the CDR3, the DNA is TGCGCCAGCAGCCCCATGCCCTGGCGGGAGGACGAAGAGCAGTACTTC. It yields the protein CASSPMPWREDEEQYF.